The present T cell receptor beta chain was sequenced within a study of shared clonotypes between healthy human individuals. Produced via immunoSEQ multiplex PCR; TCRdb's table is partial and in-frame only. The repertoire holds about 2 million clones, with approximately 95% as singletons. Looked up from germline, CDR1 is SGHRS and CDR2 is YFSETQ. The junction had 9 bases not matched to a gene; V was cut back by 0 bases and J by 11 bases. The CDR3 consists of 14 residues. Splitting the CD4+ cells yielded a CD45RA+ naive subset and a CD45RA-negative memory subset. This clone was detected a few times. Sequenced: naive CD4+ T cells sorted from blood. This sample's subset: CD45RA+ positively selected. The TCR was taken from a man between 18 and 29 years old in good health. The V gene is TRBV5-1, the J gene TRBJ2-5; the match to TRBD2 covers 8 bases. CDR3 region: CASSLAVAGYEQYF. The CDR3 DNA reads as TGCGCCAGCAGCTTGGCAGTAGCGGGGTATGAGCAGTACTTC.